One sample yielded the 26 T cell receptor beta chains listed below, sequenced in a study of blood T cell repertoires in COVID-19. Assay: immunoSEQ multiplex PCR; the TCRdb copy retains only in-frame clones and omits some. The repertoire has about 45,000 clones, roughly 90% of them found once; the top ten carry 19%. The sample comprised peripheral blood. The receptor source for this set is a man between 65 and 80 years old with active COVID-19.

The CDR3 sequence: CASSPEGISNQPQHF. Here the CDR3 DNA reads TGTGCCAGCAGCCCGGAGGGAATCAGCAATCAGCCCCAGCATTTT. The chain has TRBV11-2 and TRBJ1-5; D not resolved. The CDR3 has 15 residues. CDR1 is SGHAT, CDR2 FQNNGV, per germline. Trimming removed 5 bases at V and 1 base at J, with 12 bases between.

The rearrangement uses TRBV11-1 and TRBJ2-7; 9 bases match TRBD2. The CDR3 loop spans 14 amino acids. V trimming: 5 bases; J trimming: 0 bases; junction bases outside the gene matches: 2. Per germline, CDR1 SGHAT and CDR2 FQDESV (reference sequence). This CDR3 is CASSRAGGSYEQYF. The CDR3 DNA sequence: TGTGCCAGCAGCCGAGCGGGAGGCTCCTACGAGCAGTACTTC.

V gene TRBV18 combines with J gene TRBJ2-5, with 10 bases fitting TRBD1. The CDR3 runs 16 residues. The V gene end was trimmed by 0 bases and the J gene end by 2 bases; junction bases not matched to a gene: 3. Germline CDR1 KGHSH, CDR2 LQKENI. CDR3 in DNA: TGTGCCAGCTCACCACCATTGGGACAGGGGCAAGAGACCCAGTACTTC. It encodes CASSPPLGQGQETQYF.

The genes are TRBV14 and TRBJ2-7; D is perhaps TRBD1 (5 bases). Germline V gene data show CDR1 as SGHDN and CDR2 as FVKESK. There are 15 residues in the CDR3. V was pared by 0 bases and J by 1 base, with 10 bases between. The CDR3 DNA sequence: TGTGCCAGCAGCCAAGAGGGGCTGAATTCCTACGAGCAGTACTTC. Translated: CASSQEGLNSYEQYF. The full variable domain, in which reference TRBV14 and TRBJ2-7 provide the parts outside the CDR3, is EAGVTQFPSHSVIEKGQTVTLRCDPISGHDNLYWYRRVMGKEIKFLLHFVKESKQDESGMPNNRFLAERTGGTYSTLKVQPAELEDSGVYFCASSQEGLNSYEQYFGPGTRLTVT.

The chain combines TRBV19 with TRBJ1-5, with a possible D match to TRBD1 (6 bases). V lost 3 bases and J lost 5, with 11 bases in between. The CDR3 spans 14 residues. The germline V gene encodes CDR1 LNHDA and CDR2 SQIVND (reference sequence). CDR3 nucleotide sequence: TGTGCCAGTAGTATGGACAGCCTCTATCAGCCCCAGCATTTT. This translates into CASSMDSLYQPQHF.

V is TRBV5-1 and J is TRBJ1-2, with a weak D call TRBD1 (6 bases). CDR1 is SGHRS, CDR2 YFSETQ, per germline. V was trimmed by 0 bases and J by 10 bases, leaving 19 bases between them. The CDR3 is 15 amino acids. DNA for the CDR3: TGCGCCAGCAGCTTGGGCCCAGGGGCTGTCGTCATCTACACCTTC. Encoded protein: CASSLGPGAVVIYTF.

This clone occurred once. V gene TRBV7-3 combines with J gene TRBJ2-1, with TRBD2 identical over 7 bases. The germline V gene has CDR1 SGHTA and CDR2 FQGTGA. V was pared by 5 bases and J by 3 bases, with 4 bases of the junction left unmatched. This CDR3 contains 14 residues. The CDR3 bases are TGTGCCAGCAGCGTGACTAGCCTCTACAATGAGCAGTTCTTC. Its protein is CASSVTSLYNEQFF.

The gene calls are TRBV7-9 and TRBJ1-2; 9 nucleotides agree with TRBD1. CDR1 is SEHNR, CDR2 FQNEAQ, per germline (reference sequence). The V segment lost 5 bases and the J segment 7 bases; nucleotides outside the gene matches: 8. The CDR3 loop spans 14 amino acids. The CDR3 region is CASSRPGQGGGYTF. The CDR3 DNA follows: TGTGCCAGCAGCCGCCCGGGACAGGGCGGTGGCTACACCTTC.

The CDR3 is CASSPLGRDQPQHF. In DNA, the CDR3 is TGTGCCAGCTCACCATTAGGGAGGGATCAGCCCCAGCATTTT. The rearrangement uses TRBV18 and TRBJ1-5; no firm D call. This CDR3 has 14 residues. Germline values: CDR1 KGHSH, CDR2 LQKENI. Trimming shortened V by 2 bases and J by 5 bases, and 10 bases separated the two germline ends.

This chain uses TRBV11-3 with TRBJ2-1; D not resolved. Trimming removed 5 bases from V and 10 bases from J, with 18 bases in between. The germline gives CDR1 SGHNT, CDR2 YENEEA. There are 14 residues in the CDR3. The CDR3 is CASSLHRVGAEQFF. CDR3 in DNA: TGTGCCAGCAGCCTACACCGGGTAGGCGCCGAGCAGTTCTTC.

V gene TRBV18 combines with J gene TRBJ2-3, with TRBD1 as a possible D gene (8 bases). The length of the CDR3 is 15 residues. With 4 bases removed from V and 6 bases from J, the gap between germline ends came to 17 bases. Looked up from germline, CDR1 is KGHSH and CDR2 is LQKENI. Here the CDR3 DNA reads TGTGCCAGCTCACGAAGCACAGGGGGGGTTGATACGCAGTATTTT. It yields the protein CASSRSTGGVDTQYF. Based on the CDR3 plus reference TRBV18 and TRBJ2-3, the full variable domain is NAGVMQNPRHLVRRRGQEARLRCSPMKGHSHVYWYRQLPEEGLKFMVYLQKENIIDESGMPKERFSAEFPKEGPSILRIQQVVRGDSAAYFCASSRSTGGVDTQYFGPGTRLTVL.

The genes are TRBV7-2 and TRBJ2-3; 8 bases fit TRBD2. The germline V gene encodes CDR1 SGHTA and CDR2 FQGNSA. V lost 5 bases and J lost 4; bases outside the gene matches: 11. The CDR3 contains 16 residues. CDR3 DNA: TGTGCCAGCAGCATTGCAGCGGGGGCGGGAGCAGATACGCAGTATTTT. This encodes CASSIAAGAGADTQYF.

V and J are TRBV7-2 and TRBJ1-6; TRBD1 is a possible D gene (5 bases). This CDR3 comprises 14 residues. Trimming stripped 3 bases from V and 6 bases from J, with 9 bases between. CDR1 is SGHTA, CDR2 FQGNSA, per germline. The CDR3 DNA follows: TGTGCCAGCAGCTTGGCAGGGATTAATTCACCCCTCCACTTT. This codes for CASSLAGINSPLHF.

This rearrangement joins TRBV18 to TRBJ2-7; D possibly corresponds to TRBD2 (6 bases). The germline CDR1 and CDR2 sequences are KGHSH and LQKENI. With 5 bases removed from V and 2 bases from J, the gap between germline ends came to 16 bases. CDR3 length: 15 amino acids. CDR3 bases: TGTGCCAGCTCATCCCGGGCCCGGAGGGCCTACGAGCAGTACTTC. Amino acids: CASSSRARRAYEQYF. The full variable domain, with the rest looked up from reference TRBV18 and TRBJ2-7, is NAGVMQNPRHLVRRRGQEARLRCSPMKGHSHVYWYRQLPEEGLKFMVYLQKENIIDESGMPKERFSAEFPKEGPSILRIQQVVRGDSAAYFCASSSRARRAYEQYFGPGTRLTVT.

The J gene is TRBJ1-3, the V gene TRBV11-2, with no clear D. Germline loops: CDR1 SGHAT, CDR2 FQNNGV. V was trimmed by 5 bases and J by 0 bases, leaving 14 bases between them. This CDR3 spans 16 amino acids. The CDR3 protein is CASSRGGLHSGNTIYF. CDR3 DNA: TGTGCCAGCAGCCGGGGAGGACTCCACTCTGGAAACACCATATATTTT.

The chain is built from TRBV6-2 or TRBV6-3 and TRBJ1-1, with 7 bases identical to TRBD1. Germline assignment: CDR1 MNHEY and CDR2 SVGEGT. The length of the CDR3 is 13 residues. J was trimmed by 10 bases and V by 5 bases; bases with no gene match: 10. CDR3 nucleotides: TGTGCCAGCAGTCAAGGACAGGATCTAGCAGCTTTCTTT. Its protein product is CASSQGQDLAAFF.

The rearrangement uses TRBV19 and TRBJ1-1; 7 positions agree with TRBD1. V lost 6 bases to trimming and J lost 3 bases; unmatched junction nucleotides: 7. The germline gives CDR1 LNHDA, CDR2 SQIVND (reference sequence). The CDR3 totals 14 residues. This chain's CDR3 is CASRPTGIYTEAFF. The CDR3 region has the DNA TGTGCCAGTAGGCCGACAGGGATCTACACTGAAGCTTTCTTT.

The chain uses TRBV5-5 and TRBJ2-1; D is uncertain. The ends were cut back, 0 bases at V and 8 bases at J, with 6 bases in the middle. The germline CDR1 and CDR2 sequences are SGHKS and YYEKEE (reference sequence). The CDR3 extends over 12 amino acids. This CDR3 is CASSLVVDEQFF. In DNA, the CDR3 is TGTGCCAGCAGCTTGGTAGTGGATGAGCAGTTCTTC. Full variable domain (missing parts from reference TRBV5-5 and TRBJ2-1): DAGVTQSPTHLIKTRGQQVTLRCSPISGHKSVSWYQQVLGQGPQFIFQYYEKEERGRGNFPDRFSARQFPNYSSELNVNALLLGDSALYLCASSLVVDEQFFGPGTRLTVL.

The J gene is TRBJ1-1, the V gene TRBV6-5; D is uncertain. Germline CDR1 MNHEY, CDR2 SVGAGI. Trimming left V 8 bases short and J 4 bases short, with 20 bases between. The CDR3 runs 15 residues. The CDR3, as DNA: TGTGCCAGCTTACTAGAGGGAGCGCGGGGCACTGAAGCTTTCTTT. It yields the protein CASLLEGARGTEAFF.

The V call is TRBV7-9, the J call TRBJ2-2; D may be TRBD1 (6 bases). This CDR3 region has 15 residues. CDR1 is SEHNR, CDR2 FQNEAQ, per germline (reference sequence). Between the trimmed V and J ends, which lost 5 bases and 7 bases, there was a span of 17 bases. The CDR3 region is CASSVNRVIGGELFF. CDR3 bases: TGTGCCAGCAGCGTTAACAGGGTAATAGGCGGGGAGCTGTTTTTT.

The chain combines TRBV19 with TRBJ1-2, with D perhaps TRBD1 (6 bases). This CDR3 contains 15 residues. V lost 4 bases, J lost 4 bases, and 16 bases lay in between. In germline, CDR1 is LNHDA, CDR2 SQIVND (reference sequence). Here the CDR3 reads CASSTLGQGSYGYTF. Written as DNA, the CDR3 is TGTGCCAGTAGTACTCTGGGACAAGGATCCTATGGCTACACCTTC. Full variable domain (outside the CDR3, taken from reference TRBV19 and TRBJ1-2): DGGITQSPKYLFRKEGQNVTLSCEQNLNHDAMYWYRQDPGQGLRLIYYSQIVNDFQKGDIAEGYSVSREKKESFPLTVTSAQKNPTAFYLCASSTLGQGSYGYTFGSGTRLTVV.

The chain links TRBV18 to TRBJ1-2; D unclear. CDR1 and CDR2 from the germline V gene are KGHSH and LQKENI. The CDR3 sequence is 14 residues long. V lost 6 bases to trimming and J lost 3 bases, with 14 bases between them. The CDR3 spells CASSHGREDYGYTF. In nucleotides, the CDR3 is TGTGCCAGCTCCCACGGGAGGGAGGACTATGGCTACACCTTC.

The gene calls are TRBV21-1 and TRBJ1-5; TRBD1, the table's D call, lacks a check against the DNA. TRBV21-1 is an annotated pseudogene. The CDR3 extends over 13 amino acids. CDR3 nucleotides: TGTGCCAGCAGCAGTACAAGCAATCAGCCCCAGCATTTT. Amino acids: CASSSTSNQPQHF.

This chain links TRBV5-5 with TRBJ2-1, with 13 bases aligning to TRBD2. Germline values: CDR1 SGHKS, CDR2 YYEKEE (reference sequence). With 2 bases clipped from V and 0 bases from J, the junction kept 5 bases outside the gene matches. This CDR3 is built from 18 residues. The chain's CDR3 is CASSFETSGRSSYNEQFF. The CDR3, as DNA: TGTGCCAGCAGCTTTGAGACTAGCGGGAGGAGCTCCTACAATGAGCAGTTCTTC.

With respect to this clone: At one end, the junction sequence differs from germline, possibly due to a read error. The V and J genes are TRBV30 and TRBJ1-2; 8 nucleotides agree with TRBD1. The germline V gene has CDR1 GTSNPN and CDR2 SVGIG (reference sequence). The CDR3 has 17 amino acids. The CDR3 loop is CAWMRNSRTGPNYGYTF. In DNA form, the CDR3 reads TGTGCCTGGATGCGGAATTCTCGGACAGGGCCAAACTATGGCTACACCTTT.

V usage is TRBV5-8 and J usage is TRBJ1-1; weak D call: TRBD1 (6 bases). Germline V gene lookup returns CDR1 SGHTS and CDR2 YDEGEE. V was pared by 10 bases and J by 8 bases, with 15 bases between. The CDR3 runs 11 residues. CDR3 in amino acids: CASRGVPEAFF. The DNA for the CDR3 is TGTGCCTCCAGGGGCGTCCCCGAAGCTTTCTTT.